Following are 18 T cell receptor beta chains from one sample sequenced in a study of technical replicates of blood from several donors. Libraries were prepared by immunoSEQ multiplex PCR; TCRdb keeps only in-frame clonotypes and omits some of them. The table has about 49,000 clones, about 94% seen once. Sequences were obtained from PBMCs. Every receptor here comes from a human donor in good health. Some clones in this sample may be carry-over from other donors' samples.

The V call is TRBV11-2, the J call TRBJ1-1; 7 bases agree with TRBD1. In germline, CDR1 is SGHAT, CDR2 FQNNGV. V shed 1 base, J shed 1 base, and the junction held 3 bases outside the gene matches. The CDR3 is 15 amino acids. CDR3 nucleotide sequence: TGTGCCAGCAGCTTAGCAGGGGGAGCGAACACTGAAGCTTTCTTT. This encodes CASSLAGGANTEAFF.

The V and J genes are TRBV4-2 and TRBJ2-7; tentatively, D is TRBD1 (6 bases). The CDR3 has 14 residues. V shed 6 bases and J shed 1 base, with 13 bases lying between them. Germline assignment: CDR1 LGHNA and CDR2 YNFKEQ. CDR3 DNA: TGTGCCAGCAGGAAAGACAGGCAATCCTACGAGCAGTACTTC. This translates into CASRKDRQSYEQYF.

The chain carries TRBV27 and TRBJ1-3; 7 nucleotides match TRBD1. With V trimmed by 6 bases and J by 0 bases, 5 bases remained unmatched. This CDR3 has 15 amino acids. Germline V gene lookup returns CDR1 MNHEY and CDR2 SMNVEV (reference sequence). The CDR3: CASRPQGSSGNTIYF. Written as DNA, the CDR3 is TGTGCCAGCAGACCACAGGGGTCCTCTGGAAACACCATATATTTT.

V gene TRBV11-1 combines with J gene TRBJ2-7; 11 positions match TRBD1. Germline assignment: CDR1 SGHAT and CDR2 FQDESV (reference sequence). The CDR3 covers 15 residues. V shed 5 bases and J 4 bases; nucleotides not matched to a gene: 7. CDR3 sequence (DNA): TGTGCCAGCAGCGCCCTCCGGGACAGGGGGTACGAGCAGTACTTC. Translation gives CASSALRDRGYEQYF.

DNA of the CDR3: TGTGCCAGCAGCCAAAGAGCTGGGACAGGGCGGAATTCACCCCTCCACTTT. Translation gives CASSQRAGTGRNSPLHF. The chain recombines TRBV14 with TRBJ1-6; 9 bases agree with TRBD1. Germline trimming cut 2 bases from V and 7 bases from J; bases unmatched to any gene: 9. Germline V lookup: CDR1 SGHDN, CDR2 FVKESK. CDR3 length: 17 residues.

The chain recombines TRBV6-4 with TRBJ2-1; D possibly corresponds to TRBD2 (6 bases). Germline CDR1 is MRHNA and CDR2 is SNTAGT. V gave up 6 bases and J gave up 6 bases, with 12 bases separating them. CDR3 length: 13 amino acids. CDR3 sequence: CASSDQRANEQFF. The DNA for the CDR3 is TGTGCCAGCAGCGACCAGCGGGCCAATGAGCAGTTCTTC.

The gene calls are TRBV15 and TRBJ2-1, with a possible D match to TRBD1 (6 bases). V lost 0 bases to trimming and J lost 8 bases, with 17 bases between them. This CDR3 has 16 amino acids. CDR1 LNHNV and CDR2 YYDKDF come from the germline V gene (reference sequence). The CDR3 DNA is TGTGCCACCAGCAGAGATCGGTTCCAGGGGAAATATGAGCAGTTCTTC. Its translation is CATSRDRFQGKYEQFF. Drawing the rest from reference TRBV15 and TRBJ2-1, the complete variable domain is DAMVIQNPRYQVTQFGKPVTLSCSQTLNHNVMYWYQQKSSQAPKLLFHYYDKDFNNEADTPDNFQSRRPNTSFCFLDIRSPGLGDTAMYLCATSRDRFQGKYEQFFGPGTRLTVL.

The rearrangement joins TRBV7-2 to TRBJ2-5; 8 bases fit TRBD2. Germline V gives CDR1 SGHTA, CDR2 FQGNSA. This CDR3 has 22 amino acids. V lost 0 bases, J lost 4 bases, and 25 bases stayed unmatched. The CDR3 nucleotides are TGTGCCAGCAGCTTAGCACGGGCCCTCGAACTAGCGGTTGGGGGGAGGCGAGAGACCCAGTACTTC. Residues: CASSLARALELAVGGRRETQYF.

The rearrangement uses TRBV30 and TRBJ2-7; TRBD2 is a possible D gene (5 bases). Deletions cut 5 bases from V and 3 bases from J, with 11 bases between. Germline CDR1 and CDR2: GTSNPN and SVGIG (reference sequence). The CDR3 covers 12 residues. The CDR3 bases are TGTGCCTGGTCCGGGGAAGGCTACGAGCAGTACTTC. It codes for CAWSGEGYEQYF.

This clone appeared a single time. V is TRBV9 and J is TRBJ1-6, with D unclear. Germline CDR1 is SGDLS and CDR2 is YYNGEE. V lost 2 bases and J 8 bases, leaving 11 bases between the germline ends. The CDR3 runs 14 residues. The CDR3 sequence: CASSVSDGDSPLHF. In DNA, the CDR3 is TGTGCCAGCAGCGTCAGTGACGGAGATTCACCCCTCCACTTT.

The V gene is TRBV20-1, the J gene TRBJ1-2, with unresolved D. This CDR3 has 11 amino acids. Trimming pared 3 bases from V and 7 bases from J, leaving 9 bases between. Germline-derived CDR1 and CDR2 are DFQATT and SNEGSKA (reference sequence). DNA for the CDR3: TGCAGTGCTAGCATACAGTCTGGCTACACCTTC. It specifies CSASIQSGYTF.

The chain couples TRBV7-9 to TRBJ2-7; D unresolved. This CDR3 spans 15 amino acids. V was pared by 3 bases and J by 0 bases, with 12 bases between. Germline CDR1 and CDR2: SEHNR and FQNEAQ (reference sequence). The CDR3, as DNA: TGTGCCAGCAGCTTGGCGGTCGTTAACTCCTACGAGCAGTACTTC. Protein product: CASSLAVVNSYEQYF.

This chain uses TRBV15 with TRBJ2-3, with TRBD2 matching over 9 bases. V shed 1 base, J shed 3 bases, and the junction held 5 bases outside the gene matches. The CDR3 runs to 16 residues. Per the germline V gene, CDR1 is LNHNV and CDR2 is YYDKDF (reference sequence). The CDR3 here is CATSRAGTSRTDTQYF. The CDR3 DNA sequence: TGTGCCACCAGCAGAGCCGGGACTAGCCGAACAGATACGCAGTATTTT.

The V and J genes are TRBV4-2 and TRBJ1-2, with D uncertain. Germline assignment: CDR1 LGHNA and CDR2 YNFKEQ. V was clipped by 4 bases and J by 4 bases, with 19 bases between them. The CDR3 length is 16 residues. This CDR3 reads CASSRLPQAKTYGYTF. The CDR3 nucleotides read TGTGCCAGCAGCCGCCTCCCCCAAGCCAAAACCTATGGCTACACCTTC.

The chain combines TRBV5-1 with TRBJ1-1; D gene uncertain. Trimming removed 4 bases at V and 0 bases at J, with 13 bases between. The CDR3 is 15 residues long. Germline V lookup: CDR1 SGHRS, CDR2 YFSETQ. CDR3 nucleotide sequence: TGCGCCAGCAGCCCCTTCGGGAGACTGAACACTGAAGCTTTCTTT. This sequence encodes CASSPFGRLNTEAFF.

V gene TRBV5-1 combines with J gene TRBJ2-7; TRBD2 aligns across 12 bases. Germline-derived CDR1 and CDR2 are SGHRS and YFSETQ. Unmatched junction bases numbered 6, after V lost 4 bases and J lost 4 bases. This CDR3 is 15 amino acids long. In DNA form, the CDR3 reads TGCGCCAGCAGCGACACTAGCGGGGGGCGATACGAGCAGTACTTC. It codes for CASSDTSGGRYEQYF.

The V gene is TRBV15, the J gene TRBJ1-1; the D gene is possibly TRBD1 (5 bases). This CDR3 is built from 12 residues. V lost 3 bases, J lost 3 bases, and 5 bases lay in between. From germline, CDR1 is LNHNV and CDR2 YYDKDF (reference sequence). This chain's CDR3 is CATSSRDTEAFF. CDR3 coding DNA: TGTGCCACCAGCAGCAGGGACACTGAAGCTTTCTTT.

CDR3 bases: TGTGCCAGCACAAGCGGGGGGGCCGGTGAGCAGTTCTTC. Protein: CASTSGGAGEQFF. The rearrangement uses TRBV25-1 and TRBJ2-1; 10 bases line up with TRBD2. With 7 bases clipped from V and 9 bases from J, the junction kept 6 bases outside the gene matches. Per the germline V gene, CDR1 is MGHDK and CDR2 is SYGVNS. This CDR3 contains 13 residues.